Listed here are 18 T cell receptor beta chains from one sample, sequenced in a study of pediatric ulcerative colitis. The data were produced by immunoSEQ multiplex PCR, yet TCRdb's version contains in-frame clones alone and is incomplete. The sample yields tens of thousands of clones, around 87% seen once. Specimen: blood. Receptors originate from a boy aged 5-17 years who was a control in a study of pediatric ulcerative colitis.

The gene calls are TRBV5-1 and TRBJ2-5; D may correspond to TRBD1 or TRBD2 (5 bases each). Per germline, CDR1 SGHRS and CDR2 YFSETQ. V was pared by 2 bases and J by 2 bases, with 25 bases between. The CDR3 totals 19 residues. The CDR3 DNA sequence: TGCGCCAGCAGCTTCAAGGTGCGACTACCGGGGCGAAAGCAAGAGACCCAGTACTTC. This gives the protein CASSFKVRLPGRKQETQYF.

This chain joins TRBV5-4 and TRBJ2-5, with 9 bases aligning to TRBD2. The J call may not be correct, given that the DNA end is closer to TRBJ2-7. The length of the CDR3 is 15 residues. Looked up from germline, CDR1 is SGHNT and CDR2 is YYREEE (reference sequence). The CDR3 bases are TGTGCCAGCAGCTTAGCGGGAGGATCTCACTACGAGCAGTACTTC. It specifies CASSLAGGSHYEQYF.

This clone was counted a few times. The genes are TRBV19 and TRBJ1-1; 7 positions match TRBD1. Per germline, CDR1 LNHDA and CDR2 SQIVND (reference sequence). The CDR3 sequence is 13 residues long. V lost 6 bases to trimming and J lost 5 bases; unmatched junction nucleotides: 6. CDR3 residues: CASSLDRDTEAFF. The CDR3 DNA follows: TGTGCCAGTAGCTTAGACAGGGATACTGAAGCTTTCTTT. The full variable domain, completed using reference TRBV19 and TRBJ1-1, is DGGITQSPKYLFRKEGQNVTLSCEQNLNHDAMYWYRQDPGQGLRLIYYSQIVNDFQKGDIAEGYSVSREKKESFPLTVTSAQKNPTAFYLCASSLDRDTEAFFGQGTRLTVV.

This clone was counted between two and nine times. The CDR3 nucleotides read TGCGCCAGCAGCTTGGAAGGTTCGGGGCAGGGGGCTCCAGAAGCTTTCTTT. It translates to CASSLEGSGQGAPEAFF. V gene TRBV5-1 combines with J gene TRBJ1-1, with 8 bases matching TRBD1. The J segment lost 8 bases and the V segment lost 0 bases, leaving 15 bases of the junction unmatched. Per germline, CDR1 SGHRS and CDR2 YFSETQ. CDR3 size: 17 residues.

The rearrangement links TRBV5-4 to TRBJ2-1, with 7 bases that match TRBD2. The J segment lost 0 bases and the V segment lost 4 bases, leaving 7 bases of the junction unmatched. The germline gives CDR1 SGHNT, CDR2 YYREEE (reference sequence). The CDR3 contains 16 residues. The CDR3 loop is CASSPGLVSSYNEQFF. The DNA for the CDR3 is TGTGCCAGCAGCCCCGGACTAGTGAGCTCCTACAATGAGCAGTTCTTC.

This clone was found once. The chain combines TRBV7-2 with TRBJ2-5, with 11 bases lining up with TRBD2. The length of the CDR3 is 15 residues. Germline values: CDR1 SGHTA, CDR2 FQGNSA. Trimming at V came to 4 bases and at J to 5 bases, leaving 6 bases not matched to a gene. CDR3: CASSWGSGRGETQYF. CDR3 coding DNA: TGTGCCAGCAGCTGGGGTAGCGGGAGGGGGGAGACCCAGTACTTC.

The chain employs TRBV9 and TRBJ1-2, with a weak D call TRBD1 (5 bases). CDR1 and CDR2 from the germline V gene are SGDLS and YYNGEE. With 1 base removed from V and 6 bases from J, the gap between germline ends came to 19 bases. This CDR3 region has 16 residues. The CDR3 nucleotides read TGTGCCAGCAGCGTAAATCAGGGATGGAGTTTCGATGGCTACACCTTC. The encoded protein is CASSVNQGWSFDGYTF.

This chain connects TRBV19 to TRBJ2-1, with D tentatively TRBD2 (5 bases). V was pared by 7 bases and J by 2 bases, with 6 bases between. The CDR3 is made up of 12 amino acids. CDR1 is LNHDA and CDR2 is SQIVND in the germline V gene (reference sequence). CDR3: CASTGTYNEQFF. The CDR3, as DNA: TGTGCCAGTACCGGGACCTACAATGAGCAGTTCTTC.

Only one count was recorded for this clone. The CDR3 here is CASSLDTSNTGELFF. The CDR3 bases are TGTGCCAGCAGCTTGGACACATCGAACACCGGGGAGCTGTTTTTT. The V gene is TRBV5-6, the J gene TRBJ2-2; no reliable D call. Germline V gene lookup returns CDR1 SGHDT and CDR2 YYEEEE. Trimming left V 0 bases short and J 0 bases short, with 6 bases between. The CDR3 totals 15 residues.

The chain has TRBV19 and TRBJ1-4; D is uncertain. Between the trimmed V and J ends, which lost 4 bases and 7 bases, there was a span of 13 bases. The germline CDR1 and CDR2 sequences are LNHDA and SQIVND (reference sequence). This CDR3 spans 14 amino acids. The CDR3 DNA follows: TGTGCCAGTAGTACTGGGGAGGTACTTGAAAAACTGTTTTTT. It translates to CASSTGEVLEKLFF. The full variable domain, rest sourced from reference TRBV19 and TRBJ1-4, is DGGITQSPKYLFRKEGQNVTLSCEQNLNHDAMYWYRQDPGQGLRLIYYSQIVNDFQKGDIAEGYSVSREKKESFPLTVTSAQKNPTAFYLCASSTGEVLEKLFFGSGTQLSVL.

This sequence joins TRBV9 and TRBJ2-7, with 10 bases aligning to TRBD1. The junction had 6 bases not matched to a gene; V was cut back by 0 bases and J by 6 bases. The CDR3 is 15 amino acids. The germline V gene encodes CDR1 SGDLS and CDR2 YYNGEE. CDR3 region: CASSVGTGGFFEQYF. The CDR3 DNA sequence: TGTGCCAGCAGCGTAGGGACAGGGGGGTTTTTCGAGCAGTACTTC.

V gene TRBV27 combines with J gene TRBJ2-5; 7 bases map to TRBD1. Gene TRBJ2-7 matches the end of the DNA better, so the J call may be wrong. The V gene's germline CDR1 is MNHEY and CDR2 SMNVEV (reference sequence). The CDR3 runs 14 residues. The CDR3 here is CASRNYRGGYEQYF. The CDR3 DNA reads TGTGCCAGCAGAAACTACAGGGGTGGCTACGAGCAGTACTTC.

The chain combines TRBV15 with TRBJ2-3; D unresolved. In germline, CDR1 is LNHNV, CDR2 YYDKDF (reference sequence). Trimming pared 1 base from V and 2 bases from J, leaving 1 base between. The CDR3 runs to 12 residues. CDR3 protein: CATSRATDTQYF. The CDR3 nucleotides are TGTGCCACCAGCAGAGCCACAGATACGCAGTATTTT.

The CDR3 DNA is TGTGCCAGCAGACCCCAGGGACTAGCGGGACTCAATGAGCAGTTCTTC. Its protein is CASRPQGLAGLNEQFF. V usage is TRBV7-2 and J usage is TRBJ2-1; 13 bases align to TRBD2. This CDR3 has 16 amino acids. The germline CDR1 and CDR2 sequences are SGHTA and FQGNSA. V trimming: 6 bases; J trimming: 6 bases; junction bases outside the gene matches: 8.

The J gene is TRBJ1-1, the V gene TRBV7-2; D is unclear. CDR1 and CDR2 from the germline V gene are SGHTA and FQGNSA. The CDR3 contains 14 residues. V lost 3 bases, J lost 1 base, and 9 bases lay in between. This CDR3 reads CASSFRTTNTEAFF. The CDR3 region has the DNA TGTGCCAGCAGCTTCCGTACAACGAACACTGAAGCTTTCTTT.

This clone was counted a single time. The chain employs TRBV5-1 and TRBJ2-1; TRBD2 matches 9 bases. The CDR3 extends over 15 amino acids. J gave up 2 bases and V 0 bases, and 0 bases lay outside the gene matches. Germline V gives CDR1 SGHRS, CDR2 YFSETQ. DNA of the CDR3: TGCGCCAGCAGCTTGGCTAGCGGGACCTACAATGAGCAGTTCTTC. Its translation: CASSLASGTYNEQFF.

This clone was found a few times. The V gene is TRBV7-9, the J gene TRBJ1-2; no clear D. This CDR3 is 14 amino acids long. Germline CDR1 SEHNR, CDR2 FQNEAQ (reference sequence). V was cut by 3 bases and J by 8 bases, with 16 bases left in between. CDR3 residues: CASSFLVTPEGYTF. The DNA of the CDR3 is TGTGCCAGCAGCTTCTTAGTGACCCCGGAGGGCTACACCTTC.

The chain joins TRBV28 to TRBJ2-1; TRBD2 aligns across 8 bases. This CDR3 has 16 amino acids. V lost 5 bases to trimming and J lost 7 bases; unmatched junction nucleotides: 13. Germline V gene lookup returns CDR1 MDHEN and CDR2 SYDVKM. Here the CDR3 reads CASSQPGLGSGNEQFF. CDR3 sequence (DNA): TGTGCCAGCAGTCAACCGGGACTAGGAAGTGGGAATGAGCAGTTCTTC.